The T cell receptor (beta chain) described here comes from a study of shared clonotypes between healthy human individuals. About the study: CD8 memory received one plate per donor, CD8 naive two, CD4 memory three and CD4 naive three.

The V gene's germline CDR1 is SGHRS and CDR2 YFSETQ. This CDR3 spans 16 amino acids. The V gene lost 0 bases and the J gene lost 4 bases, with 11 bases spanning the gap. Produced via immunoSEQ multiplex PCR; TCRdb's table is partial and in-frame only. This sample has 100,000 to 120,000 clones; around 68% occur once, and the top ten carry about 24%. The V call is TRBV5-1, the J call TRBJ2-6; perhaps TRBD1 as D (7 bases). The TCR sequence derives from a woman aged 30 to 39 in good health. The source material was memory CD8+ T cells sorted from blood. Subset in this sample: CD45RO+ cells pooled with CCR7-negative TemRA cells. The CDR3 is CASSLAGGGGANVLTF. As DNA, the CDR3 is TGCGCCAGCAGCTTGGCCGGAGGGGGCGGGGCCAACGTCCTGACTTTC.